The sequence of this T cell receptor beta chain was determined in a study of OX40 agonist ivuxolimab in advanced cancers. TCRdb's copy holds only in-frame clones and misses some; the assay was immunoSEQ multiplex PCR. The data hold approximately 17,000 clones, with about 82% observed a single time. V was pared by 4 bases and J by 3 bases, with 7 bases of the junction left unmatched. The CDR3 covers 15 residues. CDR1 is SGHNT and CDR2 is YYREEE in the germline V gene (reference sequence). The material sequenced was CD4+ or CD8+ T cells sorted from blood, taken in a trial of the OX40 agonist ivuxolimab. The J gene is TRBJ1-1, the V gene TRBV5-4, with 9 positions matching TRBD1. This TCR was sampled from an adult with an advanced solid tumor such as melanoma, head and neck, liver or kidney cancer. CDR3 protein: CASSPEGQGDTEAFF. The CDR3 nucleotides are TGTGCCAGCAGCCCCGAGGGACAGGGCGACACTGAAGCTTTCTTT.